A selection of T cell receptor beta chains follows, all from one sample in a study of cytomegalovirus exposure and HLA in healthy donors. Method: immunoSEQ multiplex PCR; TCRdb's copy keeps in-frame clones and lacks some. The sample lists around 150,000 clones, roughly 77% seen once, with over 4% in the top ten. Sequencing input: PBMCs. These receptors were taken from a man aged 30 to 45 in good health. Each CDR3 is given with its conserved first and last residue. A D gene is named only where the DNA matches it firmly. Expanded clones are given a class, and other clones once, few, many or no size at all.

J | D | length | size | V | CDR3 | DNA
TRBJ1-2 | - | 15 | once | TRBV4-3 | CASSQERRGSYGYTF | TGCGCCAGCAGCCAAGAGAGGCGAGGAAGCTATGGCTACACCTTC
TRBJ2-1 | TRBD1 | 11 | once | TRBV11-1 | CASSQRQGQFF | TGTGCCAGCAGCCAAAGACAGGGGCAGTTCTTC
TRBJ2-4 | TRBD1 | 19 | - | TRBV23-1 | CASSQSRDSCPIGKNIQYF | TGCGCCAGCAGTCAATCCCGGGACAGTTGTCCAATTGGCAAAAACATTCAGTACTTC
TRBJ1-3 | - | 17 | - | TRBV5-5 | CASSPQQDPLSGNTIYF | TGTGCCAGCAGCCCCCAACAGGACCCCCTATCTGGAAACACCATATATTTT
TRBJ2-7 | - | 14 | - | TRBV6-5 | CASSWGMGQYEQYF | TGTGCCAGCAGTTGGGGAATGGGGCAATACGAGCAGTACTTC
TRBJ2-7 | - | 16 | once | TRBV30 | CAWSAYRAIFSYEQYF | TGTGCCTGGAGTGCTTATAGAGCAATTTTTTCCTACGAGCAGTACTTC
TRBJ1-2 | - | 13 | once | TRBV27 | CASSFSGNYGYTF | TGTGCCAGCAGTTTTTCAGGGAACTATGGCTACACCTTC
TRBJ1-5 | - | 15 | - | TRBV4-1 | CASSRDSDGNQPQHF | TGTGCCAGCAGCCGCGACAGTGATGGCAATCAGCCCCAGCATTTT
TRBJ1-2 | TRBD1 | 14 | - | TRBV6-1 | CASRPGQVVYGYTF | TGTGCCAGCAGACCGGGACAGGTAGTCTATGGCTACACCTTC
TRBJ2-1 | TRBD2 | 16 | few | TRBV4-2 | CASSPAIAGLLNEQFF | TGTGCCAGCAGCCCGGCAATAGCGGGACTCCTGAATGAGCAGTTCTTC
TRBJ1-1 | - | 14 | - | TRBV14 | CASSQDLGGTEAFF | TGTGCCAGCAGCCAAGATCTCGGGGGCACTGAAGCTTTCTTT
TRBJ2-3 | TRBD2 | 16 | - | TRBV5-4 | CASSYRLAASTDTQYF | TGTGCCAGCAGCTATAGACTAGCGGCTAGCACAGATACGCAGTATTTT
TRBJ2-7 | - | 15 | once | TRBV6-6 | CASRRPGERTGEQYF | TGTGCCAGCAGGCGCCCCGGCGAGCGAACAGGGGAGCAGTACTTC
TRBJ1-1 | - | 13 | - | TRBV18 | CASSKERDTEAFF | TGTGCCAGCTCAAAAGAGAGGGACACTGAAGCTTTCTTT
TRBJ2-7 | - | 13 | many | TRBV7-2 | CASSLATTLEQYF | TGTGCCAGCAGCTTAGCCACTACCCTGGAGCAGTACTTC
TRBJ2-1 | TRBD2 | 17 | - | TRBV10-3 | CAISEAQRERSYNEQFF | TGTGCCATCAGTGAGGCGCAGCGGGAGCGGTCCTACAATGAGCAGTTCTTC
TRBJ2-7 | - | 14 | - | TRBV7-8 | CASSFRVNPYEQYF | TGTGCCAGCAGCTTCCGCGTAAATCCCTACGAGCAGTACTTC
TRBJ2-3 | - | 15 | - | TRBV19 | CASSVGGPSTDTQYF | TGTGCCAGTAGTGTAGGGGGGCCTAGCACAGATACGCAGTATTTT
TRBJ1-5 | - | 16 | - | TRBV7-8 | CASSLARVGGHQPQHF | TGTGCCAGCAGCTTAGCGCGGGTGGGAGGGCATCAGCCCCAGCATTTT
TRBJ2-7 | TRBD2 | 13 | few | TRBV7-2 | CASMEREASEQYF | TGTGCCAGCATGGAGCGGGAGGCTTCCGAGCAGTACTTC
TRBJ2-1 | TRBD2 | 18 | - | TRBV28 | CASSPALPGTSVYNEQFF | TGTGCCAGCAGTCCCGCCCTACCCGGGACTAGCGTTTACAATGAGCAGTTCTTC
TRBJ1-1 | - | 13 | - | TRBV27 | CASSLRGPLEAFF | TGTGCCAGCAGTTTAAGGGGTCCACTTGAAGCTTTCTTT
TRBJ1-1 | TRBD1 | 14 | few | TRBV10-2 | CASFRGQEGAEAFF | TGCGCCAGCTTCAGGGGACAGGAAGGTGCTGAAGCTTTCTTT
TRBJ1-3 | - | 17 | once | TRBV25-1 | CASSEGWGERNGNTIYF | TGTGCCAGCAGTGAAGGGTGGGGGGAGCGGAATGGAAACACCATATATTTT
TRBJ2-4 | TRBD1 | 16 | - | TRBV7-9 | CSSSFPTGEVKNIQYF | TGTTCCAGCAGCTTCCCCACAGGGGAAGTCAAAAACATTCAGTACTTC
TRBJ2-7 | - | 12 | - | TRBV18 | CASSAMGSEQYF | TGTGCCAGCTCAGCTATGGGCTCCGAGCAGTACTTC
TRBJ1-2 | TRBD1 | 16 | - | TRBV7-9 | CASSLRQGGTLGGYTF | TGTGCCAGCAGCCTACGACAGGGGGGAACTTTAGGTGGCTACACCTTC
TRBJ2-3 | TRBD1 | 15 | few | TRBV5-1 | CASSSLTGDTDTQYF | TGCGCCAGCAGCTCCCTGACAGGGGACACAGATACGCAGTATTTT
TRBJ2-1 | TRBD2 | 16 | - | TRBV5-4 | CASRAGLALRDNEQFF | TGTGCCAGCAGAGCAGGACTAGCCCTTAGGGACAATGAGCAGTTCTTC
TRBJ2-7 | TRBD1 | 15 | - | TRBV5-1 | CASKVTQGEFGEQYF | TGCGCCAGCAAGGTAACGCAGGGGGAGTTTGGCGAGCAGTACTTC
TRBJ2-7 | TRBD1 | 16 | - | TRBV7-6 | CASSSGPQQGAYEQYF | TGTGCCAGCAGCTCCGGCCCGCAACAGGGGGCCTACGAGCAGTACTTC
TRBJ2-3 | TRBD1 | 16 | - | TRBV7-9 | CASLGQVSTGADTQYF | TGTGCCAGTCTGGGACAGGTTTCAACAGGGGCAGATACGCAGTATTTT
TRBJ1-2 | TRBD1 | 15 | - | TRBV5-1 | CASSLVETGNYGYTF | TGCGCCAGCAGCTTGGTGGAGACAGGGAACTATGGCTACACCTTC